This TCR beta chain was recorded in a study of shared clonotypes between healthy human individuals. Background on the study: Each donor contributed plates that comprised three CD4 naive, three CD4 memory, two CD8 naive and one CD8 memory.

Overall study findings and caveats: Estimated clonotype richness was generally higher in naive than memory subsets. Represented genetic and exposure-history diversity was restricted by having few donors.

The investigators split CD4+ cells into a CD45RA+ naive subset and a CD45RA-negative memory subset. A remark on this clone: Its specificity is unknown.

The table came from immunoSEQ multiplex PCR; TCRdb's copy has only in-frame clones and leaves some out. The sample holds 2 million to 3 million clones, roughly 93% seen once. Germline V gene sequence: CDR1 MDHEN, CDR2 SYDVKM. V shed 11 bases and J 1 base; nucleotides not matched to a gene: 8. The CDR3 consists of 15 residues. The specimen sequenced was naive CD4+ T cells from PBMCs. The subset here: CD45RA+ positively selected. The genes are TRBV28 and TRBJ2-2, with TRBD1 identical over 9 bases. This sequence originates from a young man in good health. Some clones in this sample may be carry-over from other donors' samples. The CDR3 DNA reads TGTGCCTCTACACACAGGGGGCGGAACACCGGGGAGCTGTTTTTT. As protein: CASTHRGRNTGELFF.